This section outlines one T cell receptor (beta chain) sequence together with its context. Only in-frame clones appear in the TCRdb table, and some are missing; sequencing was by immunoSEQ multiplex PCR. The table has tens of thousands of clones, 60% to 85% seen once; the top ten hold roughly 3.6%. The CDR3 extends over 15 amino acids. The V gene lost 2 bases and the J gene lost 6 bases, with 12 bases spanning the gap. Per the germline V gene, CDR1 is SGHNT and CDR2 is YYREEE (reference sequence). This record comes from a study of PD-L1 blockade in urothelial cancer. Background on the study: Blood underwent analysis 3 weeks (second dose) and 6 weeks after treatment began. Blood-derived samples held a median roughly 150,000 T cells.

Samples were collected from each patient before treatment and during treatment. Each patient gave between 1 and 8 of them in total. The chain combines TRBV5-4 with TRBJ1-6, with TRBD1 as a possible D gene (6 bases). The TCR was taken from a man aged 65-85 years with urothelial cancer. The sample was PBMCs, taken around atezolizumab (anti-PD-L1) treatment. This chain's CDR3 is CASSFGQTLNSPLHF. The CDR3 DNA reads as TGTGCCAGCAGCTTCGGACAGACCCTTAATTCACCCCTCCACTTT.